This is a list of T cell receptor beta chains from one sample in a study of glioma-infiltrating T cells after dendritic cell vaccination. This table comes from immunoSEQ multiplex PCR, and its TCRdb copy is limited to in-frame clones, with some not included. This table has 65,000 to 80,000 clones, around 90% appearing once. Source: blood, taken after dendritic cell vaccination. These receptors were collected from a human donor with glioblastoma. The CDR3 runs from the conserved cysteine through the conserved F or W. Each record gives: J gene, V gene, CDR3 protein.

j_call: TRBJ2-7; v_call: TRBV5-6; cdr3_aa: CASFEAGGAYEQYF
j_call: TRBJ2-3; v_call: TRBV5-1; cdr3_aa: CASSLLGGGTDTQYF
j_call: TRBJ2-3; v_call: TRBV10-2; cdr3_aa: CASTPDRMGTDTQYF
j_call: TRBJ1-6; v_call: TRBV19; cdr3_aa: CASTKGKGQGYSPLHF
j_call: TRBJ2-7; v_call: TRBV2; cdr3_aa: CASNGEPYEQYF
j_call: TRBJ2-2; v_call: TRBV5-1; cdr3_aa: CASSLGTGNPGELFF
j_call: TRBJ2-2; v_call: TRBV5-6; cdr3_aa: CASTTWGTANTGELFF
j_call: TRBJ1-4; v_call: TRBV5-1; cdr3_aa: CASSSGGFNEKLFF
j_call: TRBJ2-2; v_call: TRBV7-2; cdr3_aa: CASSLLGGANTGELFF
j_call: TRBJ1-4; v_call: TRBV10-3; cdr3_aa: CAISDHDRGEKLFF
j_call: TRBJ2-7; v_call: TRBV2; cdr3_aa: CASSENRLQYEQYF
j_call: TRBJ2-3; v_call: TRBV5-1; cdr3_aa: CASSYSSGTDTQYF
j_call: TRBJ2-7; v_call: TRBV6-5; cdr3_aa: CASSSLGTGEVGEQYF
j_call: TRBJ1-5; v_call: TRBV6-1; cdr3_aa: CASKIATGSDQPQHF
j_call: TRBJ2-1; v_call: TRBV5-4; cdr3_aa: CASSLAVIRNEQFF
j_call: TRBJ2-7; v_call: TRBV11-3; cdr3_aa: CASSLTVLSYEQYF
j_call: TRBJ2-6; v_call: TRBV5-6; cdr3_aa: CASSPYSGANVLTF
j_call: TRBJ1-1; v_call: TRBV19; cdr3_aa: CASSRTGEGEAFF
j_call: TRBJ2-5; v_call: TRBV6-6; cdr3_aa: CASSYLQETQYF
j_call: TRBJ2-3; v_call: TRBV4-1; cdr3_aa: CASSPGLAGVTDTQYF
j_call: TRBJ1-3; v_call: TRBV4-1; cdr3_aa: CASSQVGTSGNTIYF
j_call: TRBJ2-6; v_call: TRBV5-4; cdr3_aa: CASSSSTGSGANVLTF
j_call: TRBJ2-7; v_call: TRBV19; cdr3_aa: CASSIGGSVLEQYF
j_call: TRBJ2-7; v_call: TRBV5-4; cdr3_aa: CASSLGVAGVEQYF
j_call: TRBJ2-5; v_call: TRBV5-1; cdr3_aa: CASSLVASRGQETQYF
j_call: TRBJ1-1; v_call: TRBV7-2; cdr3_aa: CASSLRYGSREGAEAFF
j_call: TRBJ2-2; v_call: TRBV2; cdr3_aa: CASRRVVLGTGELFF
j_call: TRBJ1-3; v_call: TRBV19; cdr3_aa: CATRLWASSGNTIYF
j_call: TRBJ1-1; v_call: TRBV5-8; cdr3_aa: CASSLGQGLADTEAFF
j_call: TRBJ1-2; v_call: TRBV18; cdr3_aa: CASSLDRAYGCTF
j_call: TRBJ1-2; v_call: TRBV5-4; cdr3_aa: CASSSGLYGYTF
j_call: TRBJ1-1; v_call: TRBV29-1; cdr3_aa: CSVAGGYTEAFF
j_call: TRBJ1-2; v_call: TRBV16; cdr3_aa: CASSPDRWGNGYTF
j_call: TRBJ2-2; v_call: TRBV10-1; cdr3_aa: CRGNGGMAGELFF
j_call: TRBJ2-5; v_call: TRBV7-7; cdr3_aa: CASSPAGVLETQYF
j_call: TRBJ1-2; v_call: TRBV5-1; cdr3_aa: CASSPGGQPLYGYTF
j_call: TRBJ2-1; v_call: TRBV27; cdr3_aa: CASSLGSGTGANEQFF
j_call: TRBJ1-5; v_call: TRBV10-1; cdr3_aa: CASSESQGQPQHF
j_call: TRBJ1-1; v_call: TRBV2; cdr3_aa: CASSPEGNTEAFF
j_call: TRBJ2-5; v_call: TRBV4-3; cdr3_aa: CASSTRLAGEGETQYF
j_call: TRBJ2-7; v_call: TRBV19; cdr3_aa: CASGDSGTYEQYF
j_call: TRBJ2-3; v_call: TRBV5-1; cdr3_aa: CASSNLAEGTDTQYF
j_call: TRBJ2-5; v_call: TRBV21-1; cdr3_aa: CASSSDRGETQYF
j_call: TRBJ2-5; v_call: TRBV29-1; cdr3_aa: CSALAGEETQYF
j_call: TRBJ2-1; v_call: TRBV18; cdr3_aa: CASSPGLAGDNEQFF
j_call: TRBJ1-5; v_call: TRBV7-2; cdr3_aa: CASSSGGGSNQPQHF
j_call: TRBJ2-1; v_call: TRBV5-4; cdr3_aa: CASTGGTYEQFF
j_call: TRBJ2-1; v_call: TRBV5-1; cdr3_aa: CASSLLAGTNEQFF
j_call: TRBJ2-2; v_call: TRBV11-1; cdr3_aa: CASSLRLDTGELFF
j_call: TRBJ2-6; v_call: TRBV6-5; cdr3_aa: CASSLLGSGANVLTF
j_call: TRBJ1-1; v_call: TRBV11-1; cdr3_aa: CASSPQGGNTEAFF
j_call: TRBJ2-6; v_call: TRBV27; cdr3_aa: CASSRQPDPYSGANVLTF
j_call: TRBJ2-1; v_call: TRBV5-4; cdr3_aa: CASSPSGDRDNNEQFF
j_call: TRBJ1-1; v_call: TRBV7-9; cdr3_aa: CASSLLGGTEAFF